This T cell receptor (beta chain) was observed in a study of cytomegalovirus exposure and HLA in healthy donors (dated 2017 in TCRdb). Describing the broader study: An earlier analysis of about 530 of the donors reported 276 Gb of sequence data and about 120 million unique TCR beta sequences obtained from about 179 million T cells. The study aimed to test whether signatures of past pathogen exposure could be identified by cataloging public T cell receptors. Every discovery cohort repertoire had been produced on one sequencing platform. The number of typed donors differed by locus: 629-630 for A, B, C, DRB1 and DQB1; roughly 510 for DQA1; over 600 for DPA1; and roughly 490 for DPB1. High-throughput TCR immunosequencing, statistical association of individual TCRs with disease status, and machine learning were combined to predict cytomegalovirus infection status. Besides the first cohort of roughly 640 subjects, a separate validation cohort made up of over a hundred different subjects was used. In an earlier analysis of roughly 540 of the donors, high-throughput TCR beta sequencing was used to judge whether each TCR beta V gene segment behaved as functional or pseudogenic. In the later analysis, no new phenotypic data were used to find candidate immune exposures; instead, reliance was placed on TCR beta sequences and their occurrence across donors. Roughly 320 gigabases of sequencing data and around 85 million unique TCR sequences made up an early release that covered 500 to 650 HLA-typed donors. On average, over 200,000 unique TCR beta nucleotide sequences were sequenced per donor among some 430 genotyped donors of the cohort, with 15% to 20% of those sequences being non-productive. Genome-wide SNP genotypes for about 55% of the 666 donors were used in a later genetic analysis, which treated that subset as a discovery cohort. Several DR-DQ haplotypes were treated as single units for association and clustering because of strong linkage in the cohort. Donor age, sex, ethnicity and CMV serostatus were compiled together with the repertoire data. In a later analysis, previously published TCR beta repertoires from roughly 710 donors were re-analyzed and high-resolution HLA genotyping was added so that TCR occurrence patterns could be studied. The genetic ancestry cluster associated with self-reported Caucasian donors included over 80% of the 398 genotyped donors. Using immunosequencing, the study profiled T cell repertoires from approximately 700 subjects and related those repertoires to cytomegalovirus serostatus. HLA typing included class I and class II loci at four-digit resolution. Paper-wide results and their limitations: A further reported finding was that TCR beta sequences accurately predicted the HLA-A and HLA-B alleles for most subjects in the first cohort. The earlier analysis of 587 of the donors excluded about 16 rarely observed V segments, including chromosome 9 orphons, because counts were too low. The presence/absence analyses assumed that sequencing depth was roughly uniform across donors, and that assumption may not be true. Three of the identified cytomegalovirus-associated TCR beta chains were confirmed in vitro to be specific for cytomegalovirus antigens. Some IMGT-functional V segments, including TRBV6-2 and TRBV6-3, could not be distinguished by the 87-base-pair reads and were therefore excluded. A later analysis associated 16,951 TCR beta sequences with specific HLA alleles at a false discovery rate of 0.05. In an earlier analysis of 587 of the donors, most TCR beta V segments appeared in productive rearrangements about 87% or about 30% of the time, broadly matching IMGT annotations. When HLA alleles, especially DR and DQ, strongly co-occurred, TCR associations were difficult to assign to individual alleles. Linkage disequilibrium might explain the correlated functional status among segregating V segments, but an unknown experimental factor could not be excluded. Across donors, most TCR sequences were observed very rarely, whereas some public TCRs were present in many individuals. This cohort had only TCR beta chains sequenced, and the lack of alpha or paired-chain data limited which features could be detected. Compared with the 666-donor mean, donors in an Asian-associated ancestry cluster had fewer N-insertions in productive TCRs, according to a later genetic analysis. Several of the top co-occurrence clusters appeared to be linked to parvovirus B19, influenza, CMV and Epstein-Barr virus, according to a later analysis. The only immune exposure information available for the cohort was CMV serostatus. The sequencing pipeline was judged likely to have produced a cluster of highly shared sequence variants as a technical artifact. In the study, some 180 TCR beta chains were listed as associated with cytomegalovirus. A later genetic analysis associated a missense DCLRE1C variant with V-gene and J-gene trimming of TCR beta chains, and an independent cohort replicated the association. Most CMV-associated TCR beta chains appeared to be HLA-restricted in a later analysis, and the HLA associations seemed to be driven largely by CMV exposure. Because HLA typing was missing for some donors at each locus, association tests included only the typed subset. It was suggested by the authors that the approach could potentially be generalized to other disease states and immunological phenotypes. In both the original and validation cohorts, the classifier was reported to diagnose cytomegalovirus status with high specificity and sensitivity. In a later analysis, the rate of TCR association differed among HLA loci, with DRB1 alleles having the most associated TCRs and HLA-C alleles having the fewest. A later analysis found that HLA-associated TCR beta chains were more clonally expanded and had lower generation probabilities than equally common non-associated chains.

The CDR3 goes from the cysteine to the phenylalanine over 12 residues. Just the 36-base CDR3 DNA is kept, in frame starting at base 1. V loses 1 base, J loses 7 bases, and the germline ends lie 5 bases apart. The germline V gene encodes CDR1 SEHNR and CDR2 FQNEAQ (reference sequence). As concerns this clone: The antigen this receptor binds is unknown. No base qualities exist here, and no much larger clone lies one base off it. The sample carries other DNA sequences with the same CDR3.

Libraries were prepared through the immunoSEQ multiplex PCR assay. For the multiplex PCR, a mixture combining 60 forward primers for TCR Vbeta segments and 13 reverse primers for TCR Jbeta segments was used. The CDR3 region of rearranged TCR beta genes was amplified from genomic DNA with a multiplex PCR assay. The Illumina HiSeq System was used to sequence the amplified TCR beta libraries as 87-base-pair reads. On the authors' methods: In a later analysis, 80 million or so unique TCR beta chains were counted across the roughly 610 repertoires, and roughly 11 million of these chains were shared by at least two donors. Raw reads were error-corrected and collapsed into unique sequences with a nearest-neighbor algorithm that merged closely related sequences to remove PCR and sequencing errors. CDR3 sequences were aligned to IMGT reference sequences to assign V, D and J gene segments. For a sequence to be retained, at least a six-nucleotide match to both a V gene segment and a J gene segment was required. Rearrangements were called productive when the CDR3 lacked stop codons and stayed in frame with V and J; all others were non-productive. CDR3 was defined according to IMGT convention as the region running from the second conserved V-encoded cysteine to the conserved J-encoded phenylalanine. The earlier analysis of about 610 of the donors excluded sequences that lacked an unambiguous match to a single V gene segment. An earlier analysis of 587 of the donors called V segments functional above 56.7% productive rearrangements and segregating when the between-donor standard deviation exceeded 5%. A statistical classification framework was built to diagnose cytomegalovirus status from the catalog of TCR beta chain sequences. In a later analysis, V and J genes were assigned by comparing TCR nucleotide sequences against IMGT/GENE-DB human TR gene sequences. In a later analysis, CDR3 sequences and most-parsimonious VDJ recombination scenarios were assigned using the TCRdist pipeline. A later analysis defined each TCR beta chain by its CDR3 amino acid sequence plus V-gene family, and excluded reads lacking a unique V-gene family. To address suspected cross-contamination and a sequencing artifact, a later analysis removed 550 to 750 highly shared, low-generation-probability nucleotide sequences. A later analysis calculated a clonal expansion index for each public chain from normalized within-repertoire ranks of inferred template counts. In a later analysis, generation probabilities were computed with a VDJ recombination model fitted to out-of-frame rearrangements, and the resulting probabilities were checked against IGoR. A later analysis scored TCR-TCR, TCR-HLA and TCR-CMV co-occurrence with hypergeometric tests, applying a repertoire-size bias correction to TCR pairs. False discovery rates were estimated in a later analysis by permuting HLA or CMV assignments 20 times. A later analysis grouped co-occurring TCRs with DBSCAN, adding TCRdist sequence similarity when clustering within HLA-allele-positive subsets. Repertoires with fewer than 30,000 or more than 120,000 public chains, plus five repertoires with anomalous nucleotide sharing, were excluded from co-occurrence clustering. TCRdb re-hosts the immuneACCESS table, in-frame sequences only. Its copies lack some clones; in the studies checked, an unresolved V gene accounts for under half of them, and the cause for the rest is not known. V and J calls and clone size are as listed in that table; D and trimming were resolved from the DNA. This sample comprises 110,000 to 150,000 clones, roughly three quarters of them detected only once. In total, the top ten clones hold under 5.5% of the sample.

The cohort was made up of approximately 700 healthy bone marrow donors. At the time of sampling, every cohort member was nominally healthy, though immune exposures that went unrecorded were likely present. The donor was CMV seronegative and belonged to the group of over 300 seronegative cohort members. Each donor provided a peripheral blood sample, and peripheral blood mononuclear cells were used for TCR beta sequencing. Genomic DNA extraction from the blood cell samples was performed with the Qiagen DNeasy Blood Extraction Kit. The receptor's source is a woman between 45 and 60 years old in good health and CMV-seronegative. The sequence joins TRBV7-9 to TRBJ1-5; the D segment cannot be called with confidence. The specimen sequenced was PBMCs. The bases are TGTGCCAGCAGCTTAGGTAGACAGCCCCAGCATTTT. Its translation is CASSLGRQPQHF.